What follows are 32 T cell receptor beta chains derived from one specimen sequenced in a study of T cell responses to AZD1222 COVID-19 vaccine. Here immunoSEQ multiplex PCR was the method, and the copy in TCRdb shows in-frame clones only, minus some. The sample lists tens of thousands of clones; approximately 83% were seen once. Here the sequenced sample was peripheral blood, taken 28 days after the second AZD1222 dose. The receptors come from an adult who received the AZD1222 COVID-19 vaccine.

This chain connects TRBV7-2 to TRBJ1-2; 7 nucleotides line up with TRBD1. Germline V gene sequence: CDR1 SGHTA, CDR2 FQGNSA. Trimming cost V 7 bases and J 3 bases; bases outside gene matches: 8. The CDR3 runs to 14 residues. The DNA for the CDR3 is TGTGCCAGCACCCGACAGGGACGCCACTATGGCTACACCTTC. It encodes CASTRQGRHYGYTF.

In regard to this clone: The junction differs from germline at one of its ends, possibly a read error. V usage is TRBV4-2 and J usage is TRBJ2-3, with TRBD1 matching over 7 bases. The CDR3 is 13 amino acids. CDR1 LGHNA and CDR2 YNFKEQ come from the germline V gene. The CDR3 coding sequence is TGTGCCAGCAGCCAAGATCCCGGGACAGTCCAAAGTTTT. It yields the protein CASSQDPGTVQSF.

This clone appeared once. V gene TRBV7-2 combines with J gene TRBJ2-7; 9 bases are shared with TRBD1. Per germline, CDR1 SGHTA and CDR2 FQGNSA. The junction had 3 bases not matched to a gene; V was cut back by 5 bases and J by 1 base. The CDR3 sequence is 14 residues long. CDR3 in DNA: TGTGCCAGCAGCGCTGGACAGGGGTCCTACGAGCAGTACGTC. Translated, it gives CASSAGQGSYEQYV.

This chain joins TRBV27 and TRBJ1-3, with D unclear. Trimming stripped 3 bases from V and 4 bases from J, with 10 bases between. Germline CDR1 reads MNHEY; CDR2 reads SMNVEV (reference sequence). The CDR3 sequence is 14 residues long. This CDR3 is CASSLRGAGNTIYF. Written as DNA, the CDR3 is TGTGCCAGCAGTTTGCGTGGAGCAGGAAACACCATATATTTT.

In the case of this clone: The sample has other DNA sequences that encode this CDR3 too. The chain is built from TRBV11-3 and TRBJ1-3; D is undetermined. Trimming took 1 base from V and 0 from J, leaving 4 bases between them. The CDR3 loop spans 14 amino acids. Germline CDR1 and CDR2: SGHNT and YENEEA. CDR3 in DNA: TGTGCCAGCAGCTTAGGAAACTCTGGAAACACCATATATTTT. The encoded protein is CASSLGNSGNTIYF. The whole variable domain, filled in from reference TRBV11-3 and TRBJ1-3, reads EAGVVQSPRYKIIEKKQPVAFWCNPISGHNTLYWYLQNLGQGPELLIRYENEEAVDDSQLPKDRFSAERLKGVDSTLKIQPAELGDSAVYLCASSLGNSGNTIYFGEGSWLTVV.

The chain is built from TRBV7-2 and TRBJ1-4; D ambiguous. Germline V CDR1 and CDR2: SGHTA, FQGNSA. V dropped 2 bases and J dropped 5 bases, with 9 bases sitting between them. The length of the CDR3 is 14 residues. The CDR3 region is CASSLRRANEKLFF. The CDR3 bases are TGTGCCAGCAGCTTACGACGGGCAAATGAAAAACTGTTTTTT.

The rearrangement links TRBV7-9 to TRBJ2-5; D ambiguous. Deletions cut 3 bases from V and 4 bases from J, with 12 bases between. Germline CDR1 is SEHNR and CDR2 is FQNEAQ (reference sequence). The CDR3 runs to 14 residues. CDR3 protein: CASSFGGGVETQYF. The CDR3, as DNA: TGTGCCAGCAGCTTCGGTGGCGGAGTAGAGACCCAGTACTTC.

The CDR3 sequence is CASSEIKVPVAYGYTF. As DNA, the CDR3 is TGTGCCAGCAGTGAAATTAAGGTTCCGGTTGCCTATGGCTACACCTTC. The chain joins TRBV2 to TRBJ1-2; D remains ambiguous. V dropped 2 bases and J dropped 4 bases, with 17 bases sitting between them. This CDR3 spans 16 amino acids. Germline V gene sequence: CDR1 SNHLY, CDR2 FYNNEI. The full variable domain, in which reference TRBV2 and TRBJ1-2 provide the parts outside the CDR3, is EPEVTQTPSHQVTQMGQEVILRCVPISNHLYFYWYRQILGQKVEFLVSFYNNEISEKSEIFDDQFSVERPDGSNFTLKIRSTKLEDSAMYFCASSEIKVPVAYGYTFGSGTRLTVV.

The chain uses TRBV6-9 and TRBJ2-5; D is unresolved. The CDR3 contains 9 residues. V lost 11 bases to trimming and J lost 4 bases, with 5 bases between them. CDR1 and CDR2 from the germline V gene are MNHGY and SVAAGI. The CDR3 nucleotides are TGTGCCTTGGGAGAGACCCAGTACTTC. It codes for CALGETQYF.

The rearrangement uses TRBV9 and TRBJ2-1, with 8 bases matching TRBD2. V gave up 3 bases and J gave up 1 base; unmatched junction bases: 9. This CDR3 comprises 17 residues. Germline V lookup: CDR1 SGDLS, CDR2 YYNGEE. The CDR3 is CASSAIGAGGSYNEQFF. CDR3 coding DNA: TGTGCCAGCAGCGCTATCGGGGCGGGGGGATCCTACAATGAGCAGTTCTTC.

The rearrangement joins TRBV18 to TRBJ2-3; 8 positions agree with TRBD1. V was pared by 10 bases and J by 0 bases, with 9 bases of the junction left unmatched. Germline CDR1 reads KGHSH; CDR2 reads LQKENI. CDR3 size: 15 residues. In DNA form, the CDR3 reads TGTGCCACCCGACCCGGACAGGGTAGCACAGATACGCAGTATTTT. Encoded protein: CATRPGQGSTDTQYF.

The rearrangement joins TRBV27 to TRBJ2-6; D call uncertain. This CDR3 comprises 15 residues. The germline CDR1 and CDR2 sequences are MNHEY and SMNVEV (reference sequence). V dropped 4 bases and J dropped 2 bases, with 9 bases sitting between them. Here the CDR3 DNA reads TGTGCCAGCAGTTCCCCGGTAACTGGGGCCAACGTCCTGACTTTC. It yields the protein CASSSPVTGANVLTF.

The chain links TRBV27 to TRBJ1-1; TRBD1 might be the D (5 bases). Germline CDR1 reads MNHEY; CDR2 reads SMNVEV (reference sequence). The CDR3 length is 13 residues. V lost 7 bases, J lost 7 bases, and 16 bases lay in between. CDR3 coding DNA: TGTGCCAGCATCAACTCTCAGGGAGGTGAAGCTTTCTTT. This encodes CASINSQGGEAFF.

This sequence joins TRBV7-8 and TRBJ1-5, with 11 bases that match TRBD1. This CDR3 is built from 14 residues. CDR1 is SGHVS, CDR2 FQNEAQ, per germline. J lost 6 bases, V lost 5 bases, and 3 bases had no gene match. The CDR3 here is CASSLDRGLQPQHF. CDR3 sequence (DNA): TGTGCCAGCAGCCTGGACAGGGGGCTTCAGCCCCAGCATTTT.

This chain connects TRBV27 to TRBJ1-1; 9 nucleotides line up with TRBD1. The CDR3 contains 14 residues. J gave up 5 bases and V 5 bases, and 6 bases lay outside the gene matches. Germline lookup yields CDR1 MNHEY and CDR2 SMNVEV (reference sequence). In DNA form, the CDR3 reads TGTGCCAGCAGTACGGGACAGGGATTAACTGAAGCTTTCTTT. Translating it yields CASSTGQGLTEAFF.

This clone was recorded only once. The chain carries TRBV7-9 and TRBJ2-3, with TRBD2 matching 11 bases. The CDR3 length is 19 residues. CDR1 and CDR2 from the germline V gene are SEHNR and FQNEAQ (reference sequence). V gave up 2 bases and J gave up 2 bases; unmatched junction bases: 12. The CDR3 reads CASSLTEVLAGGLTDTQYF. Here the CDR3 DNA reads TGTGCCAGCAGCTTAACGGAGGTGCTAGCGGGGGGACTCACAGATACGCAGTATTTT.

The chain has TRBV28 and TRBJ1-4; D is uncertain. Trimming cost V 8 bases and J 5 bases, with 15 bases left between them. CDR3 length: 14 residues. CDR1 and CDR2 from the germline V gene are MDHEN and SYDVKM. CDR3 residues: CASRNRVLNEKLFF. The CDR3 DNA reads TGTGCCAGCCGTAATCGGGTGTTGAATGAAAAACTGTTTTTT.

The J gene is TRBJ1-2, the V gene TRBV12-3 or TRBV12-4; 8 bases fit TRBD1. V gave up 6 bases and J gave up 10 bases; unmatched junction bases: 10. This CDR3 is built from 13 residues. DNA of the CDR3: TGTGCCAGCAGCGAGACGCGGACAGGGTTCTACACCTTC. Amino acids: CASSETRTGFYTF.

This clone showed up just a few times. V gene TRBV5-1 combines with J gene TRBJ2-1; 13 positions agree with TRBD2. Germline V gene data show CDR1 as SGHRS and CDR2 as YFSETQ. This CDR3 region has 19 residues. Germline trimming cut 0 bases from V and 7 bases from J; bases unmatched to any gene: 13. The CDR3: CASSLASGTSGTRGNEQFF. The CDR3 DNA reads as TGCGCCAGCAGCTTGGCCAGCGGGACTAGCGGGACCCGGGGAAATGAGCAGTTCTTC.

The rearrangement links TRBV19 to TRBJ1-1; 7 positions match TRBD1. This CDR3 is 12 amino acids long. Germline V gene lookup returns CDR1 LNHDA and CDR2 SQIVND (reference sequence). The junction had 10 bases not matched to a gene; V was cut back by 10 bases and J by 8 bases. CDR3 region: CATNRGPGEAFF. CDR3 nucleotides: TGTGCCACAAACAGGGGCCCGGGGGAAGCTTTCTTT.

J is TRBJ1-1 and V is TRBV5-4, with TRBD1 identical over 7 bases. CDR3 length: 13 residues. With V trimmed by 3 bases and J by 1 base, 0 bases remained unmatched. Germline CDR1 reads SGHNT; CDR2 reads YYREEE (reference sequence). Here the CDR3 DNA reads TGTGCCAGCAGCTGGGACAGGAACACTGAAGCTTTCTTT. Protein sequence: CASSWDRNTEAFF.

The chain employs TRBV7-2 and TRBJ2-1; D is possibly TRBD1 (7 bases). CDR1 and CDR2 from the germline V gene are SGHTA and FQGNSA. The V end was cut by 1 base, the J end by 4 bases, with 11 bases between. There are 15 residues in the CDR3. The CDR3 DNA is TGTGCCAGCAGCTTAGTGGCAGGGGGGTACAATGAGCAGTTCTTC. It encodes CASSLVAGGYNEQFF.

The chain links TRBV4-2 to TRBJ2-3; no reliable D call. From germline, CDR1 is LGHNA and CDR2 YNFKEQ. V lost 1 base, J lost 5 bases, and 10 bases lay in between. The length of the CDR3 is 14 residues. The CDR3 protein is CASSQAGLEDTQYF. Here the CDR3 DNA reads TGTGCCAGCAGCCAAGCGGGCCTGGAAGATACGCAGTATTTT.

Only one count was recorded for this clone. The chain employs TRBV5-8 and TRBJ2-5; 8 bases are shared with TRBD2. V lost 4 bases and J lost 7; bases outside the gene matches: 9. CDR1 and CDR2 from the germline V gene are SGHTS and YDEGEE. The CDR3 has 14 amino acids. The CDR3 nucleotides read TGTGCCAGCAGCCTACCGGGACTAGGGGGGACCCAGTACTTC. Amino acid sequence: CASSLPGLGGTQYF.

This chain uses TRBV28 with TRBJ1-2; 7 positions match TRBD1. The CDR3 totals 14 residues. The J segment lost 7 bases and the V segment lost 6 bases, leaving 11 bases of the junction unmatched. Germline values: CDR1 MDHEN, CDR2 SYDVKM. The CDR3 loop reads CASSLGQGVGGYTF. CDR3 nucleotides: TGTGCCAGCAGCCTGGGGCAGGGGGTAGGTGGCTACACCTTC.

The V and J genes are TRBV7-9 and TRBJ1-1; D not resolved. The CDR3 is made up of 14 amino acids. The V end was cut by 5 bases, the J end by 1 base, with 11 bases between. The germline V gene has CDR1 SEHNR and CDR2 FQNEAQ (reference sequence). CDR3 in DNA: TGTGCCAGCAGCGCAAATGCCGGGAACACTGAAGCTTTCTTT. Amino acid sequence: CASSANAGNTEAFF.

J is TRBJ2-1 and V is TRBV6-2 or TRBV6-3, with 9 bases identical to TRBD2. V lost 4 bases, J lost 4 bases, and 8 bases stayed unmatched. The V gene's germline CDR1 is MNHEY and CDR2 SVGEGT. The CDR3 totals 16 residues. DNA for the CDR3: TGTGCCAGCAGTTCAGGTAGCGGGGGTATGTACAATGAGCAGTTCTTC. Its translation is CASSSGSGGMYNEQFF.

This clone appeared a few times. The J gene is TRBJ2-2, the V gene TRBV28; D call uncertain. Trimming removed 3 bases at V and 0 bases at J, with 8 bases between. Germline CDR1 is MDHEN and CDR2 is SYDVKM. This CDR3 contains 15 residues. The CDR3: CASSFSRPNTGELFF. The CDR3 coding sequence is TGTGCCAGCAGTTTTTCCCGCCCGAACACCGGGGAGCTGTTTTTT.

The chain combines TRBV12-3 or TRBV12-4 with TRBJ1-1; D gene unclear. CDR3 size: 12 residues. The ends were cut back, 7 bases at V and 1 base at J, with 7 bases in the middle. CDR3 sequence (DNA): TGTGCCAGCACCCCGGCGAACACTGAAGCTTTCTTT. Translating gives CASTPANTEAFF.

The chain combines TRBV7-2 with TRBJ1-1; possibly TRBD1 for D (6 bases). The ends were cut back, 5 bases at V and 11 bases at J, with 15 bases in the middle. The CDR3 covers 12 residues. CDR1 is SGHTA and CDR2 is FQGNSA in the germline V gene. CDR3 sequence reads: CASSRDTAAAFF. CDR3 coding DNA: TGTGCCAGCAGCCGGGACACGGCCGCTGCTTTCTTT. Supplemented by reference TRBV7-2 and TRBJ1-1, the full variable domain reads GAGVSQSPSNKVTEKGKDVELRCDPISGHTALYWYRQSLGQGLEFLIYFQGNSAPDKSGLPSDRFSAERTGGSVSTLTIQRTQQEDSAVYLCASSRDTAAAFFGQGTRLTVV.

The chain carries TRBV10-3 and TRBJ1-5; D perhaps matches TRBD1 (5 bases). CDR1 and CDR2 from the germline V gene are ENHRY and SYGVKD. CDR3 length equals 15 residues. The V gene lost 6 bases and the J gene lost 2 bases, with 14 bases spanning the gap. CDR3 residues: CAISGGVEGNQPQHF. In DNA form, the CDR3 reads TGTGCCATCAGCGGGGGGGTAGAGGGCAATCAGCCCCAGCATTTT.

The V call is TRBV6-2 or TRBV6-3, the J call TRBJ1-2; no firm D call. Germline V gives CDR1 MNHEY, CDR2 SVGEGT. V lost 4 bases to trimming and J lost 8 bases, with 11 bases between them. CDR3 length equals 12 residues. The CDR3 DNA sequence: TGTGCCAGCAGTTCCCCCCCGGCCGGCTACACCTTC. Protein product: CASSSPPAGYTF.